Listed here are 31 T cell receptor beta chains from one sample, sequenced in a study of OX40 agonist ivuxolimab in advanced cancers. Sequenced by immunoSEQ multiplex PCR; TCRdb stores in-frame clones only, minus some. The table shows 35,000 to 50,000 clones, with about nine tenths occurring only once. The sequencing used CD4+ or CD8+ T cells sorted from blood, collected in a trial of the OX40 agonist ivuxolimab. Receptor source: an adult with an advanced solid tumor such as melanoma, head and neck, liver or kidney cancer.

This clone occurred once. This chain uses TRBV7-6 with TRBJ2-3, with 7 bases aligning to TRBD1. The germline V gene has CDR1 SGHVS and CDR2 FNYEAQ. This CDR3 is 15 amino acids long. V was clipped by 0 bases and J by 2 bases; unmatched bases: 2. In DNA form, the CDR3 reads TGTGCCAGCAGCTTAGCTGGGACAGACACAGATACGCAGTATTTT. This sequence encodes CASSLAGTDTDTQYF.

This clone was counted a few times. V gene TRBV7-9 combines with J gene TRBJ2-5, with 11 bases fitting TRBD2. Looked up from germline, CDR1 is SEHNR and CDR2 is FQNEAQ (reference sequence). Germline trimming cut 3 bases from V and 3 bases from J; bases unmatched to any gene: 3. The CDR3 runs to 15 residues. This CDR3 reads CASSFPLAGEETQYF. CDR3 DNA: TGTGCCAGCAGCTTCCCACTAGCGGGGGAAGAGACCCAGTACTTC.

This chain joins TRBV9 and TRBJ2-1, with a tentative D call TRBD2 (5 bases). There are 14 residues in the CDR3. Germline CDR1 SGDLS, CDR2 YYNGEE. Trimming cost V 3 bases and J 8 bases, with 15 bases left between them. This chain's CDR3 is CASSAEGLRDEQFF. The DNA for the CDR3 is TGTGCCAGCAGCGCCGAGGGCTTACGCGATGAGCAGTTCTTC.

The chain recombines TRBV5-6 with TRBJ1-5; D uncertain. Germline V gives CDR1 SGHDT, CDR2 YYEEEE. Trimming removed 1 base from V and 3 bases from J, with 8 bases in between. This CDR3 comprises 14 residues. CDR3 in amino acids: CASSLSQINQPQHF. In DNA form, the CDR3 reads TGTGCCAGCAGCTTGTCACAGATCAATCAGCCCCAGCATTTT.

The chain carries TRBV6-5 and TRBJ2-1; 9 nucleotides agree with TRBD2. The germline V gene encodes CDR1 MNHEY and CDR2 SVGAGI. Trimming took 8 bases from V and 8 from J; bases not matched to a gene: 7. CDR3 length: 13 residues. CDR3 DNA: TGTGCCAGCGCCTCACTAGCGGGTTATGAGCAGTTCTTC. Translating gives CASASLAGYEQFF.

This clone appeared a single time. CDR3 sequence (DNA): TGTGCCAGCAGTTTAGGGCATACGAACACCGGGGAGCTGTTTTTT. It encodes CASSLGHTNTGELFF. The chain joins TRBV27 to TRBJ2-2, with D unclear. Trimming removed 2 bases at V and 0 bases at J, with 7 bases between. The CDR3 has 15 amino acids. Per germline, CDR1 MNHEY and CDR2 SMNVEV (reference sequence).

The rearrangement uses TRBV9 and TRBJ2-7, with D possibly being TRBD1 or TRBD2 (5 bases each). This CDR3 has 15 residues. The germline CDR1 and CDR2 sequences are SGDLS and YYNGEE. The V and J ends lost 4 bases and 5 bases respectively, with 19 bases between them. The CDR3 DNA is TGTGCCAGCAGCCCCACCGGGACCCCTGGGAACGAGCAGTACTTC. Translation: CASSPTGTPGNEQYF.

This sequence joins TRBV6-5 and TRBJ1-3; a possible D gene is TRBD1 (5 bases). The germline V gene has CDR1 MNHEY and CDR2 SVGAGI. The CDR3 sequence is 16 residues long. Trimming pared 2 bases from V and 2 bases from J, leaving 13 bases between. The CDR3 nucleotides are TGTGCCAGCAGTTACGGGACGCAATCGGCTGGAAACACCATATATTTT. Translating it yields CASSYGTQSAGNTIYF.

The chain is built from TRBV6-1 and TRBJ1-5, with 9 bases lining up with TRBD1. CDR1 MNHNS and CDR2 SASEGT come from the germline V gene. The CDR3 sequence is 16 residues long. J was trimmed by 1 base and V by 4 bases; bases with no gene match: 5. The CDR3, as DNA: TGTGCCAGCAGTGCATGGACAGGGGAGAGCAATCAGCCCCAGCATTTT. As protein: CASSAWTGESNQPQHF.

The V gene is TRBV11-2, the J gene TRBJ2-1; D possibly corresponds to TRBD1 (6 bases). Per the germline V gene, CDR1 is SGHAT and CDR2 is FQNNGV. The CDR3 has 17 residues. The V end was cut by 5 bases, the J end by 4 bases, with 21 bases between. CDR3 DNA: TGTGCCAGCAGCCTTCTTGTGGGACACGAAACTTACAATGAGCAGTTCTTC. It translates to CASSLLVGHETYNEQFF.

This clone was seen once. The chain employs TRBV5-6 and TRBJ1-5; 10 nucleotides match TRBD1. This CDR3 region has 13 residues. Per the germline V gene, CDR1 is SGHDT and CDR2 is YYEEEE. V was pared by 7 bases and J by 2 bases, with 0 bases of the junction left unmatched. CDR3 sequence reads: CASGTGGNQPQHF. In DNA, the CDR3 is TGTGCCAGCGGGACAGGGGGCAATCAGCCCCAGCATTTT.

The V gene is TRBV5-6, the J gene TRBJ1-1; D uncertain. Per the germline V gene, CDR1 is SGHDT and CDR2 is YYEEEE. The germline V and J ends were trimmed by 0 bases and 4 bases, with 13 bases remaining between them. The CDR3 consists of 15 residues. The CDR3 nucleotides read TGTGCCAGCAGCTTGGCGGTCCCGGCGGGCACTGAAGCTTTCTTT. It translates to CASSLAVPAGTEAFF.

The gene calls are TRBV19 and TRBJ1-2; TRBD1 matches at 7 bases. This CDR3 is built from 15 residues. The germline V gene has CDR1 LNHDA and CDR2 SQIVND (reference sequence). Trimming removed 5 bases from V and 7 bases from J; junction bases left unmatched: 13. CDR3 in DNA: TGTGCCAGTAGTCAGGCGACAGGGCTTTTTGGTGGCTACACCTTC. Translating it yields CASSQATGLFGGYTF.

This chain uses TRBV5-1 with TRBJ1-1; D is uncertain. There are 15 residues in the CDR3. CDR1 and CDR2 (germline): SGHRS, YFSETQ. Trimming took off 2 bases at V and 1 base at J, with 12 bases between the two ends. The CDR3 loop is CASSFDLDRNTEAFF. The CDR3 bases are TGCGCCAGCAGCTTTGATCTCGATCGGAACACTGAAGCTTTCTTT.

The rearrangement uses TRBV6-1 and TRBJ2-5; no reliable D call. The end of the DNA fits TRBJ2-7 better, so the J call may be wrong. Germline values: CDR1 MNHNS, CDR2 SASEGT. This CDR3 region has 17 residues. The CDR3 nucleotides read TGTGCCAGCAGTGAACTTGCAGACACGGTACCGAATTACGAGCAGTACTTC. Encoded protein: CASSELADTVPNYEQYF.

With regard to this clone: Compared with germline, one end of the junction differs, possibly owing to a read error. The chain employs TRBV19 and TRBJ1-4; possible D gene TRBD1, 6 bases. Germline V gene lookup returns CDR1 LNHDA and CDR2 SQIVND (reference sequence). CDR3 length: 15 residues. The DNA for the CDR3 is TGTGCCAGTAGTATGAGGGGGGTCCCTGGAGACGGGGCCGTTTTT. Its translation: CASSMRGVPGDGAVF.

The rearrangement uses TRBV4-1 and TRBJ1-4; D may be TRBD1 (5 bases). Germline assignment: CDR1 MGHRA and CDR2 YSYEKL. V was trimmed by 1 base and J by 7 bases, leaving 13 bases between them. The CDR3 consists of 15 residues. This CDR3 reads CASSQARGLVEKLFF. CDR3 bases: TGCGCCAGCAGCCAAGCTAGGGGACTAGTTGAAAAACTGTTTTTT.

This clone was recorded only once. J is TRBJ2-5 and V is TRBV15; 9 bases fit TRBD2. CDR1 is LNHNV, CDR2 YYDKDF, per germline (reference sequence). The CDR3 extends over 17 amino acids. V lost 2 bases, J lost 2 bases, and 9 bases stayed unmatched. The CDR3 bases are TGTGCCACCAGCAGACCTCGACTAGCGGTTACGCAAGAGACCCAGTACTTC. This encodes CATSRPRLAVTQETQYF.

The chain combines TRBV28 with TRBJ2-5, with TRBD1 matching 9 bases. The CDR3 is 19 amino acids. The trim removed 6 bases at V and 5 bases at J, leaving 22 bases unmatched. Germline V gene sequence: CDR1 MDHEN, CDR2 SYDVKM. The DNA for the CDR3 is TGTGCCAGCAGCATAACGCAGGCCGGGACAGGGTTCCCCGGGGAGACCCAGTACTTC. It translates to CASSITQAGTGFPGETQYF.

This clone has only a few counts. The J gene is TRBJ2-7, the V gene TRBV7-9; the match to TRBD1 covers 7 bases. Germline V lookup: CDR1 SEHNR, CDR2 FQNEAQ (reference sequence). This CDR3 comprises 14 residues. J was trimmed by 4 bases and V by 1 base; bases with no gene match: 4. CDR3 sequence: CASSLVIQGYEQYF. The CDR3 bases are TGTGCCAGCAGCTTAGTCATACAGGGGTACGAGCAGTACTTC.

The chain combines TRBV27 with TRBJ2-3; D may be TRBD1 (5 bases). Trimming removed 3 bases at V and 3 bases at J, with 13 bases between. The CDR3 is 15 residues long. Germline V gene lookup returns CDR1 MNHEY and CDR2 SMNVEV (reference sequence). In DNA, the CDR3 is TGTGCCAGCAGTTTGACAGTATTTTTTACAGATACGCAGTATTTT. As protein: CASSLTVFFTDTQYF.

CDR3 DNA: TGTGCCAGCAGTTTACAGGGGAAGGGATGGGTTGACACTGAAGCTTTCTTT. It encodes CASSLQGKGWVDTEAFF. The chain uses TRBV27 and TRBJ1-1; D perhaps matches TRBD1 (6 bases). This CDR3 has 17 amino acids. V lost 2 bases, J lost 3 bases, and 19 bases lay in between. Germline V gene lookup returns CDR1 MNHEY and CDR2 SMNVEV (reference sequence).

V gene TRBV28 combines with J gene TRBJ1-4, with a possible D match to TRBD1 (6 bases). The CDR3 extends over 14 amino acids. Trimming took off 5 bases at V and 4 bases at J, with 11 bases between the two ends. Germline CDR1 reads MDHEN; CDR2 reads SYDVKM. CDR3 residues: CASSIDRSNEKLFF. CDR3 DNA sequence: TGTGCCAGCAGTATAGACAGGAGTAATGAAAAACTGTTTTTT.

The chain has TRBV10-3 and TRBJ2-2, with D possibly called TRBD1 or TRBD2 (6 bases each). The CDR3 consists of 12 residues. V lost 8 bases and J 3 bases, leaving 7 bases between the germline ends. From germline, CDR1 is ENHRY and CDR2 SYGVKD. The chain's CDR3 is CAIGGHTGELFF. For the CDR3, the DNA is TGTGCCATCGGGGGGCACACCGGGGAGCTGTTTTTT.

The CDR3, as DNA: TGTGCCAGCAGTGAATTATTATACGGGTCCGAGCAGTACTTC. This encodes CASSELLYGSEQYF. The chain uses TRBV25-1 and TRBJ2-7, with unresolved D. The CDR3 has 14 residues. Germline CDR1 is MGHDK and CDR2 is SYGVNS. The V end lost 1 base, the J end lost 6 bases, and 13 bases lay between the germline ends.

The gene calls are TRBV19 and TRBJ2-1, with D maybe TRBD2 (5 bases). This CDR3 region has 16 residues. Per germline, CDR1 LNHDA and CDR2 SQIVND (reference sequence). Between the trimmed V and J ends, which lost 3 bases and 5 bases, there was a span of 17 bases. CDR3 sequence: CASSMARLATNNEQFF. The CDR3 region has the DNA TGTGCCAGTAGTATGGCGCGTTTAGCGACCAACAATGAGCAGTTCTTC.

This clone appeared once. The rearrangement joins TRBV6-6 to TRBJ2-7; D may match TRBD1 or TRBD2 (6 bases each). V lost 4 bases to trimming and J lost 1 base, with 14 bases between them. Per the germline V gene, CDR1 is MNHNY and CDR2 is SVGAGI (reference sequence). CDR3 length: 15 residues. CDR3 protein: CASSWGAGPSYEQYF. CDR3 nucleotide sequence: TGTGCCAGCAGTTGGGGGGCGGGACCTTCCTACGAGCAGTACTTC.

This sequence joins TRBV6-1 and TRBJ2-7, with D unclear. V dropped 1 base and J dropped 0 bases, with 7 bases sitting between them. CDR1 MNHNS and CDR2 SASEGT come from the germline V gene. CDR3 length equals 14 residues. DNA for the CDR3: TGTGCCAGCAGTGAAGTTGGCTACTCCTACGAGCAGTACTTC. Protein sequence: CASSEVGYSYEQYF.

This chain connects TRBV7-9 to TRBJ2-3; D is perhaps TRBD1 or TRBD2 (5 bases each). This CDR3 has 12 residues. The V end was cut by 3 bases, the J end by 4 bases, with 5 bases between. Germline CDR1 reads SEHNR; CDR2 reads FQNEAQ (reference sequence). CDR3 nucleotides: TGTGCCAGCAGCTTGGGGGCAGATACGCAGTATTTT. It is translated as CASSLGADTQYF.

The chain joins TRBV12-5 to TRBJ2-3; D not certain. The CDR3 extends over 11 amino acids. The V and J ends lost 5 bases and 2 bases respectively, with 2 bases between them. The V gene's germline CDR1 is LGHNT and CDR2 FRNRAP. CDR3 loop: CASGLTDTQYF. For the CDR3, the DNA is TGTGCTAGTGGTCTCACAGATACGCAGTATTTT.

The V call is TRBV6-5, the J call TRBJ1-1; D is perhaps TRBD1 (5 bases). Germline V gives CDR1 MNHEY, CDR2 SVGAGI. The CDR3 covers 11 residues. The V and J ends lost 6 bases and 10 bases respectively, with 12 bases between them. The CDR3 loop is CASSSIGGAFF. CDR3 DNA: TGTGCCAGCAGCTCCATCGGGGGAGCTTTCTTT.